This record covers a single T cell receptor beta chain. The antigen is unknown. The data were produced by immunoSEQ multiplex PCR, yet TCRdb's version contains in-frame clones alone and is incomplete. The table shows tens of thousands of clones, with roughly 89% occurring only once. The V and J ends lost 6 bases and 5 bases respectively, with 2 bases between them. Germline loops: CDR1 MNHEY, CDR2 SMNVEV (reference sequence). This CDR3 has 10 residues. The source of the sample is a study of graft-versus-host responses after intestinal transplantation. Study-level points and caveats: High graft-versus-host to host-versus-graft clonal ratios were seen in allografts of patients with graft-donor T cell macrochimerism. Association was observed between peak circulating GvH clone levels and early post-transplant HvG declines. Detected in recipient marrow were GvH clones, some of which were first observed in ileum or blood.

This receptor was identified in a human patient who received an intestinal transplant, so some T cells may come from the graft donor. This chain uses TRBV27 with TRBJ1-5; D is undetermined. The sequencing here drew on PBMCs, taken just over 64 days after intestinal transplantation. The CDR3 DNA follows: TGTGCCAGCAGCGATCAGCCCCAGCATTTT. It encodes CASSDQPQHF.